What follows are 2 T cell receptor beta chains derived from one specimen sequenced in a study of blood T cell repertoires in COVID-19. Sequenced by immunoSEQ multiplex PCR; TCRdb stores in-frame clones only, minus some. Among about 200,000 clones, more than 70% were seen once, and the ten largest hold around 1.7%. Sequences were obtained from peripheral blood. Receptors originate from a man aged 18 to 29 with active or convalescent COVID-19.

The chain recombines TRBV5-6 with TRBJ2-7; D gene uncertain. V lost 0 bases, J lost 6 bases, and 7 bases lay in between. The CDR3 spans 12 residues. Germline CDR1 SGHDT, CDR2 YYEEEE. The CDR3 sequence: CASSLVSGEQYF. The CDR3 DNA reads TGTGCCAGCAGCTTGGTATCGGGCGAGCAGTACTTC. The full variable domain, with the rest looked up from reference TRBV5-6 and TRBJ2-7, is DAGVTQSPTHLIKTRGQQVTLRCSPKSGHDTVSWYQQALGQGPQFIFQYYEEEERQRGNFPDRFSGHQFPNYSSELNVNALLLGDSALYLCASSLVSGEQYFGPGTRLTVT.

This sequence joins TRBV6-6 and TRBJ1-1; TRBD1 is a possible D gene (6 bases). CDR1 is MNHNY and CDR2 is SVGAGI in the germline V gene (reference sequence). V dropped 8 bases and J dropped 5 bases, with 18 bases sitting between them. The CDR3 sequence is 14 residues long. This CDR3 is CASFRTDLMTEAFF. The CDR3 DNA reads TGTGCCAGCTTCAGGACAGACTTGATGACTGAAGCTTTCTTT.